The source of this TCR beta chain is a study of T cell responses to AZD1222 COVID-19 vaccine. Study results and limitations: Regions 160-218 and 743-854 dominated among vaccine-associated CD4 TCRs spanning spike. Unmutated variant regions reportedly attract nearly half of all spike-specific TCRs. There were mostly white British donors and more females than males, and clonal diversity was possibly underestimated.

Clones were sequenced by immunoSEQ multiplex PCR, and TCRdb holds only the in-frame ones, with some missing. The repertoire holds 150,000 to 200,000 clones, with roughly 92% as singletons. Note on this clone: Its antigen is as yet unknown.

The TCR originated in an adult in good health. Material: peripheral blood, obtained on day 0 of AZD1222 vaccination.

CDR3 residues: CASSLAPAGDSPLHF. CDR3 nucleotide sequence: TGTGCCAGCAGCTTGGCTCCGGCAGGGGATTCACCCCTCCACTTT. The J gene is TRBJ1-6, the V gene TRBV5-5; tentative D call: TRBD1 (6 bases). From germline, CDR1 is SGHKS and CDR2 YYEKEE (reference sequence). The CDR3 sequence is 15 residues long. V lost 0 bases, J lost 8 bases, and 12 bases lay in between.